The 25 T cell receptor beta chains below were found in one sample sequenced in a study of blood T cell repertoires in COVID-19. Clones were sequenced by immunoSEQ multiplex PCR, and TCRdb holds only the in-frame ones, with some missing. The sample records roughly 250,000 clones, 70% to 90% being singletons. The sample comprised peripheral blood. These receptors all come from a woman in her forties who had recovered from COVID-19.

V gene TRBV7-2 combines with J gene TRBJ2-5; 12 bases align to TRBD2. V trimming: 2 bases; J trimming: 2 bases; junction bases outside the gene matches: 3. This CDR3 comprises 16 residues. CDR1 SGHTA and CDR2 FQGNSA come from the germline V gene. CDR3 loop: CASSLIGLAGQETQYF. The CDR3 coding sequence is TGTGCCAGCAGCTTAATCGGACTAGCGGGACAAGAGACCCAGTACTTC.

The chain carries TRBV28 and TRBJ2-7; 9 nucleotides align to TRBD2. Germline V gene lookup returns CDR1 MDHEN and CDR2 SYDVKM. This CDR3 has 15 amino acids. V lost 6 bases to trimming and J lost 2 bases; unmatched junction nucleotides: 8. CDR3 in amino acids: CASRSPGGGAYEQYF. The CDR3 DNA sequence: TGTGCCAGCAGATCCCCTGGCGGGGGGGCCTACGAGCAGTACTTC.

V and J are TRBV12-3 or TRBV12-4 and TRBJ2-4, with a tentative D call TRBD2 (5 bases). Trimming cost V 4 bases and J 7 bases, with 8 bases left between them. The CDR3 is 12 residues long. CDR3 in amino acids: CASSSGKNIQYF. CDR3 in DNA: TGTGCCAGCAGTTCGGGAAAGAACATTCAGTACTTC.

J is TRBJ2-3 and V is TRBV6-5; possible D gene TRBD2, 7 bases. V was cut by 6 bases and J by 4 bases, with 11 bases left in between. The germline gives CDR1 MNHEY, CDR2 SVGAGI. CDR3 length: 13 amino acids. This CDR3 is CASREGGADTQYF. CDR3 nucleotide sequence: TGTGCCAGCAGGGAGGGGGGGGCAGATACGCAGTATTTT.

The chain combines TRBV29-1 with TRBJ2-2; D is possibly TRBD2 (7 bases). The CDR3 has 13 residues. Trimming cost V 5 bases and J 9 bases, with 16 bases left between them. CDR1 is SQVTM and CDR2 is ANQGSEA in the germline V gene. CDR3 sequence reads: CSVKGEGPRELFF. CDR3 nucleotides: TGCAGCGTTAAGGGGGAGGGCCCTAGGGAGCTGTTTTTT.

The chain's CDR3 is CASSFNRGQETQYF. The CDR3 DNA sequence: TGCGCCAGCAGCTTTAATCGAGGCCAAGAGACCCAGTACTTC. V usage is TRBV5-1 and J usage is TRBJ2-5; D unclear. The CDR3 runs 14 residues. CDR1 is SGHRS, CDR2 YFSETQ, per germline. V lost 2 bases and J lost 1, with 9 bases in between.

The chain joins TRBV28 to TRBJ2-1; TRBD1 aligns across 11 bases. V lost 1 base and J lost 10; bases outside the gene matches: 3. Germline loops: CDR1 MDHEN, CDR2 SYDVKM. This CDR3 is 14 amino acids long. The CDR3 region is CASSLSGTGGEQFF. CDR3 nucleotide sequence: TGTGCCAGCAGTTTATCCGGGACAGGGGGAGAGCAGTTCTTC.

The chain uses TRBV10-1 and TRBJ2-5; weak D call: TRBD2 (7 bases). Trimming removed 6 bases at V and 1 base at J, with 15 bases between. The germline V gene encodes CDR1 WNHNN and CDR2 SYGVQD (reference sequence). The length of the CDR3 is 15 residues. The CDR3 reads CASSRPRGAQETQYF. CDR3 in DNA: TGCGCCAGCAGCCGCCCCCGGGGGGCCCAAGAGACCCAGTACTTC.

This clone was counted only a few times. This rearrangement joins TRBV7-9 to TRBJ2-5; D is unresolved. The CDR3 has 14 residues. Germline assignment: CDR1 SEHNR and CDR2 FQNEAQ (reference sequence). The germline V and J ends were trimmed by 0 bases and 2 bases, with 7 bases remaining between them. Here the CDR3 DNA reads TGTGCCAGCAGCTTAGCTGGGCAGCAAGAGACCCAGTACTTC. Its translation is CASSLAGQQETQYF. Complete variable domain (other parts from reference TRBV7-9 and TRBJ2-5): DTGVSQNPRHKITKRGQNVTFRCDPISEHNRLYWYRQTLGQGPEFLTYFQNEAQLEKSRLLSDRFSAERPKGSFSTLEIQRTEQGDSAMYLCASSLAGQQETQYFGPGTRLLVL.

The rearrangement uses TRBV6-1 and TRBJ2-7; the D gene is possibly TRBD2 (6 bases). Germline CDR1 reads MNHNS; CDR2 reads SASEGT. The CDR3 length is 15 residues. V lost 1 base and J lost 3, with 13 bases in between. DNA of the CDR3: TGTGCCAGCAGTGAAGTATTGGGGAGGAGCTACGAGCAGTACTTC. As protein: CASSEVLGRSYEQYF.

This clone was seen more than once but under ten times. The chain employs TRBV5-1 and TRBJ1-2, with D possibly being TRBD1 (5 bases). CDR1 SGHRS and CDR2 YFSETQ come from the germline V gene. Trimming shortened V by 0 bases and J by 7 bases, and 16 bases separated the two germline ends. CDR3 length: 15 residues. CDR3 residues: CASSLAQAGQSGYTF. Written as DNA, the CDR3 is TGCGCCAGCAGCTTGGCCCAGGCAGGGCAGAGTGGCTACACCTTC.

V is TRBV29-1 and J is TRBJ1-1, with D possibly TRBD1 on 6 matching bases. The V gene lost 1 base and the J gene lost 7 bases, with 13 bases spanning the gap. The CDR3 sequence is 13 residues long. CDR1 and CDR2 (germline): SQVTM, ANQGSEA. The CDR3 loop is CSVEGGGKHEAFF. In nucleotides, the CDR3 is TGCAGCGTTGAAGGAGGGGGTAAGCATGAAGCTTTCTTT.

CDR3 sequence (DNA): TGTGCCAGCCGGTCAGCGGGACCGTTAAGCACAGATACGCAGTATTTT. It codes for CASRSAGPLSTDTQYF. The chain carries TRBV5-6 and TRBJ2-3; the match to TRBD2 covers 7 bases. From germline, CDR1 is SGHDT and CDR2 YYEEEE. The CDR3 covers 16 residues. The V gene end was trimmed by 7 bases and the J gene end by 0 bases; junction bases not matched to a gene: 11.

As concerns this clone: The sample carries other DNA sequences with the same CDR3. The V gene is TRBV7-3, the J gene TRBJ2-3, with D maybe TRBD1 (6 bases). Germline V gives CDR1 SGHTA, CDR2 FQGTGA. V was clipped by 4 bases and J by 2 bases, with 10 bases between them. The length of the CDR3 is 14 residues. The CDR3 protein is CASSSTGSTDTQYF. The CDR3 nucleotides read TGTGCCAGCAGCTCTACAGGGTCCACAGATACGCAGTATTTT.

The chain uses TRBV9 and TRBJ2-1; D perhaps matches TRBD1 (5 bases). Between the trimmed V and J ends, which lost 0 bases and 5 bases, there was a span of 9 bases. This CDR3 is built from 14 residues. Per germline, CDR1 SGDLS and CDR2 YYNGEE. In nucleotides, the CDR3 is TGTGCCAGCAGCGTAGTGGACACTCACAATGAGCAGTTCTTC. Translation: CASSVVDTHNEQFF. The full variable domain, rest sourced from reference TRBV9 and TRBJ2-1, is DSGVTQTPKHLITATGQRVTLRCSPRSGDLSVYWYQQSLDQGLQFLIQYYNGEERAKGNILERFSAQQFPDLHSELNLSSLELGDSALYFCASSVVDTHNEQFFGPGTRLTVL.

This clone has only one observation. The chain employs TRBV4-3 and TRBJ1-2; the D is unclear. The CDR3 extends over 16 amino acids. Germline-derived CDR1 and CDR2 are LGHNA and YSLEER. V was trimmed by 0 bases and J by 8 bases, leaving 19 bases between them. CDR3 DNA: TGCGCCAGCAGCCAAGAGAGGAGGGCGACGGGCGGAGGCTACACCTTC. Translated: CASSQERRATGGGYTF.

Here the CDR3 DNA reads TGTGCCAGCAGTTTCCGGAGTCACTATGGCTACACCTTC. This sequence encodes CASSFRSHYGYTF. The chain uses TRBV27 and TRBJ1-2; D not resolved. Germline V gives CDR1 MNHEY, CDR2 SMNVEV (reference sequence). The CDR3 consists of 13 residues. The V and J ends lost 3 bases and 3 bases respectively, with 8 bases between them.

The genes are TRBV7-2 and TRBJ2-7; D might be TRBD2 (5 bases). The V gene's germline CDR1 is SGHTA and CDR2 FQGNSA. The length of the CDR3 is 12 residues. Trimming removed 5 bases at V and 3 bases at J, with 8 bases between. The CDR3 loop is CASSQDFYEQYF. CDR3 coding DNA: TGTGCCAGCAGCCAGGACTTCTACGAGCAGTACTTC. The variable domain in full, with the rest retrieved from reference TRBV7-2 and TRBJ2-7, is GAGVSQSPSNKVTEKGKDVELRCDPISGHTALYWYRQSLGQGLEFLIYFQGNSAPDKSGLPSDRFSAERTGGSVSTLTIQRTQQEDSAVYLCASSQDFYEQYFGPGTRLTVT.

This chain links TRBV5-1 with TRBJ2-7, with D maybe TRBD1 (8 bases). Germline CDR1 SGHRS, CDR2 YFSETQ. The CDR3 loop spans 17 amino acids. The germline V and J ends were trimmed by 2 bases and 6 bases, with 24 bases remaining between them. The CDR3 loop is CASSFYRSGTGTSEQYF. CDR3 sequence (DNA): TGCGCCAGCAGCTTTTACCGCAGCGGGACAGGCACCTCCGAGCAGTACTTC.

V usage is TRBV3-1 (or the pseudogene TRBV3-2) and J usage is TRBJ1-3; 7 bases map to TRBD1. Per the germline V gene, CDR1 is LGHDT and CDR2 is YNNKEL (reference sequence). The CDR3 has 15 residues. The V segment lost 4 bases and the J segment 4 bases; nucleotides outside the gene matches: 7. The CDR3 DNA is TGTGCCAGCAGCCCTTTGGGGACAGTAGGAAACACCATATATTTT. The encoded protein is CASSPLGTVGNTIYF.

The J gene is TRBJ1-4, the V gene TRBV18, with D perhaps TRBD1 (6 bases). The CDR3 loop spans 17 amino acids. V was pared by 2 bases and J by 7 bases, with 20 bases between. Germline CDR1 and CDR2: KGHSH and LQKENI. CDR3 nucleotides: TGTGCCAGCTCACCAACAGGGAGGGAAAGAAGTAGTGAAAAACTGTTTTTT. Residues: CASSPTGRERSSEKLFF.

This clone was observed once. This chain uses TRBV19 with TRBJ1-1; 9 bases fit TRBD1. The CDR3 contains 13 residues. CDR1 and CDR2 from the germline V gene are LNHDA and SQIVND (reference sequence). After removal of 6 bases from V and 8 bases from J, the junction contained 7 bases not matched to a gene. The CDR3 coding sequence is TGTGCCAGTAGGGACAGGGGCGCTGGGGAAGCTTTCTTT. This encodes CASRDRGAGEAFF. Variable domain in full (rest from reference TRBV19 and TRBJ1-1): DGGITQSPKYLFRKEGQNVTLSCEQNLNHDAMYWYRQDPGQGLRLIYYSQIVNDFQKGDIAEGYSVSREKKESFPLTVTSAQKNPTAFYLCASRDRGAGEAFFGQGTRLTVV.

The CDR3 coding sequence is TGCGCCAGCAGCTTGGAAGCGTTTAGACAGAGCTCCTACAATGAGCAGTTCTTC. Encoded protein: CASSLEAFRQSSYNEQFF. The chain recombines TRBV5-1 with TRBJ2-1; maybe TRBD1 (5 bases). This CDR3 has 18 amino acids. With 0 bases removed from V and 0 bases from J, the gap between germline ends came to 16 bases. Germline CDR1 is SGHRS and CDR2 is YFSETQ.

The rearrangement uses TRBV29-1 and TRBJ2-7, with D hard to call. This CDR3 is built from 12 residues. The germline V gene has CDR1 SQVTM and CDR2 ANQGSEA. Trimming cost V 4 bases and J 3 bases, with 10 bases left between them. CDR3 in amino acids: CSVVGLRYEQYF. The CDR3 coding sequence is TGCAGCGTTGTCGGTTTACGCTACGAGCAGTACTTC.

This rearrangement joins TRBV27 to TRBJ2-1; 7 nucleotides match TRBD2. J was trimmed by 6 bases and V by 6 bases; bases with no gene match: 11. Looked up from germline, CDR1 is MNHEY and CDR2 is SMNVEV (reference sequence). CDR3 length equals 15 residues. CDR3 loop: CASRSLGEGGNEQFF. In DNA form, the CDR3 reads TGTGCCAGCAGGTCTCTGGGGGAGGGAGGCAATGAGCAGTTCTTC.